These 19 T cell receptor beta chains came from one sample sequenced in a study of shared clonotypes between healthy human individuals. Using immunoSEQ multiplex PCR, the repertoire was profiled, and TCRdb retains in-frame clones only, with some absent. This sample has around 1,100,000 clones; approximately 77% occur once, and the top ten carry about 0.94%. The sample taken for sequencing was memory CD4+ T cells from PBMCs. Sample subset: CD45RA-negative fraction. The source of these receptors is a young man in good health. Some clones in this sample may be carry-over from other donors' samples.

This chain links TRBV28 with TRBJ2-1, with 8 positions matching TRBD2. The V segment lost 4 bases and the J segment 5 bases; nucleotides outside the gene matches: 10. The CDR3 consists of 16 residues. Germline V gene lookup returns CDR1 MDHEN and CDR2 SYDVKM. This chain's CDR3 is CASSSLGRAVDNEQFF. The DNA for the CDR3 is TGTGCCAGCAGTTCGCTCGGGAGGGCAGTTGACAATGAGCAGTTCTTC.

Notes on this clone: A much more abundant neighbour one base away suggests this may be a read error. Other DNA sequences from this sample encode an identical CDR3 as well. The CDR3 DNA is TGTGCCAGCAGCTTAGACAGGGGGAACTATGGCTACACCTTC. Translation: CASSLDRGNYGYTF. The chain links TRBV7-2 to TRBJ1-2, with 8 positions matching TRBD1. Germline CDR1 SGHTA, CDR2 FQGNSA. The CDR3 covers 14 residues. The J segment lost 2 bases and the V segment lost 1 base, leaving 0 bases of the junction unmatched.

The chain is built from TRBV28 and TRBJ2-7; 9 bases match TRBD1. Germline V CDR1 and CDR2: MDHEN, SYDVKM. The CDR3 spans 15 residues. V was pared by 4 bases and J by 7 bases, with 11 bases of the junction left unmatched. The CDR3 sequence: CASSSRLQGAGEQYF. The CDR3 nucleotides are TGTGCCAGCAGTTCCCGTTTACAGGGGGCGGGTGAGCAGTACTTC.

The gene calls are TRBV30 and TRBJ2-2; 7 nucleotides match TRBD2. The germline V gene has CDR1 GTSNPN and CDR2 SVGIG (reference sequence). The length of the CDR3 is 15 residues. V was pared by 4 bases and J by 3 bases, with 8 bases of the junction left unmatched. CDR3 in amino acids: CAWMGGGPYTGELFF. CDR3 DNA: TGTGCCTGGATGGGGGGAGGGCCGTACACCGGGGAGCTGTTTTTT.

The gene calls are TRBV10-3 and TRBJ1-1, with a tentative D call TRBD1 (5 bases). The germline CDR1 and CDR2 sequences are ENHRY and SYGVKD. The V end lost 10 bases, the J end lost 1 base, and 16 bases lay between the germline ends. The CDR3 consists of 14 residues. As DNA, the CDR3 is TGTGCCACCATCCCGGTGGGACGGAACACTGAAGCTTTCTTT. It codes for CATIPVGRNTEAFF.

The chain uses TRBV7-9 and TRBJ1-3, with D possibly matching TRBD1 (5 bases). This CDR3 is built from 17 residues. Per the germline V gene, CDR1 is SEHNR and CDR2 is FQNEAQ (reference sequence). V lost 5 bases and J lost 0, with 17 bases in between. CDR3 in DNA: TGTGCCAGCAGCCCCAAGGGGTTGGCGGTCTCTGGAAACACCATATATTTT. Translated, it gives CASSPKGLAVSGNTIYF.

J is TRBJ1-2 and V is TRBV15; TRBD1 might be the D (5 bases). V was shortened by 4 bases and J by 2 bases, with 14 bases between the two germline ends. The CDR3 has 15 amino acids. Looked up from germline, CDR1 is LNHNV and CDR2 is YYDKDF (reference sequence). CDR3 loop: CATSTLTRGNYGYTF. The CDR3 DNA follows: TGTGCCACCAGCACTTTGACGCGGGGGAACTATGGCTACACCTTC.

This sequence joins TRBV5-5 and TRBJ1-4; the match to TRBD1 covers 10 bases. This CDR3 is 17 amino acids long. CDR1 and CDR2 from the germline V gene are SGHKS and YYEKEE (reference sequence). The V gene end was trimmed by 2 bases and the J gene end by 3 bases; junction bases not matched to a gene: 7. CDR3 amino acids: CASSFFDRGPANEKLFF. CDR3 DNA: TGTGCCAGCAGCTTCTTTGACAGGGGGCCGGCTAATGAAAAACTGTTTTTT.

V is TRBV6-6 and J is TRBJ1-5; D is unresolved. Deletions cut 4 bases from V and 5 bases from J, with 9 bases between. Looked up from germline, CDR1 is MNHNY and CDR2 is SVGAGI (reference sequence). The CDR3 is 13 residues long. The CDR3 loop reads CASSLTSYQPQHF. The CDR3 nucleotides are TGTGCCAGCAGTTTGACCAGCTATCAGCCCCAGCATTTT.

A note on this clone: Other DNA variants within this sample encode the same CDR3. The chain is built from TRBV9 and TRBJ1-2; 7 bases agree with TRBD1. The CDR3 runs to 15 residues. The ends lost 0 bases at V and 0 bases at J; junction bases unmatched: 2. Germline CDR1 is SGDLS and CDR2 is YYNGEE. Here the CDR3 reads CASSVEGAANYGYTF. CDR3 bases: TGTGCCAGCAGCGTAGAGGGGGCGGCTAACTATGGCTACACCTTC.

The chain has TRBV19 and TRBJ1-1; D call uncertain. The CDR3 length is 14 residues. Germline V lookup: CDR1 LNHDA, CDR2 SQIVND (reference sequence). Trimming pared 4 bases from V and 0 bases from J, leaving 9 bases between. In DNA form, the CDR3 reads TGTGCCAGTAGTACCATACAGTTGAACACTGAAGCTTTCTTT. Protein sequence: CASSTIQLNTEAFF.

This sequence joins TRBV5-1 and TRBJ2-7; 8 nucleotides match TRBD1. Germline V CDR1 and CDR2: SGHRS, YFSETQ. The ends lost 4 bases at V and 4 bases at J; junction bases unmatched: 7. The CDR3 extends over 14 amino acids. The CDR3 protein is CASSKQGQAYEQYF. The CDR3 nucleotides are TGCGCCAGCAGCAAGCAGGGACAGGCTTACGAGCAGTACTTC.

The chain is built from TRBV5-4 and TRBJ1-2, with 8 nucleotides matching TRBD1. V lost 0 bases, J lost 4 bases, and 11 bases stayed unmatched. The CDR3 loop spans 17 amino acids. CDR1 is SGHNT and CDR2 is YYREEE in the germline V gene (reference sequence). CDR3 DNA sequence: TGTGCCAGCAGCTTGGTGGCCAGGGGGCGATTAGGCTATGGCTACACCTTC. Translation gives CASSLVARGRLGYGYTF.

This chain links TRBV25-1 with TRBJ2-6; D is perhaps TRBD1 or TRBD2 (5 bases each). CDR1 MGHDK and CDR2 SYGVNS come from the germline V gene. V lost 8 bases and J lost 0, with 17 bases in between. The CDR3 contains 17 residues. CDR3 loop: CASSFTPGASGANVLTF. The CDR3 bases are TGTGCCAGCTCCTTTACCCCCGGGGCCTCTGGGGCCAACGTCCTGACTTTC.

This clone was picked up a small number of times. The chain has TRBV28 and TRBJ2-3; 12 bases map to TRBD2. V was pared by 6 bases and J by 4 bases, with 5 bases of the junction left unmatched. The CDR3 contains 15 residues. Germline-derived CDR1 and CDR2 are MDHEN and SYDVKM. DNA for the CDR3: TGTGCCAGCAGCCCCGGGACTAGCGGGTCAGATACGCAGTATTTT. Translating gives CASSPGTSGSDTQYF.

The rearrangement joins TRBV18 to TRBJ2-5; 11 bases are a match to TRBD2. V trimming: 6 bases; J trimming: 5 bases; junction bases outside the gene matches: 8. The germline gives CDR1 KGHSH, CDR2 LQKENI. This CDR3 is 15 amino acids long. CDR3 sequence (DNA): TGTGCCAGCTCCCAGACTAGCGGGACGGGCGAGACCCAGTACTTC. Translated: CASSQTSGTGETQYF.

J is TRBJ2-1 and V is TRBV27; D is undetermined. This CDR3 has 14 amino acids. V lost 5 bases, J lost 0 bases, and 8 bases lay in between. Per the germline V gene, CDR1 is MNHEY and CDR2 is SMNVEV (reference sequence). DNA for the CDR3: TGTGCCAGCAGTCCGGACCCCTCCTACAATGAGCAGTTCTTC. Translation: CASSPDPSYNEQFF.

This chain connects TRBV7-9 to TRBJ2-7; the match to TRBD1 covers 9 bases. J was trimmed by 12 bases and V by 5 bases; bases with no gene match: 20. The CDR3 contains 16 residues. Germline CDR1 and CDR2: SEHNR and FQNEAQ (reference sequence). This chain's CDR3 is CASSPVVGQGVPSGYF. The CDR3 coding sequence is TGTGCCAGCAGCCCAGTAGTGGGACAGGGAGTCCCGAGTGGGTACTTC.

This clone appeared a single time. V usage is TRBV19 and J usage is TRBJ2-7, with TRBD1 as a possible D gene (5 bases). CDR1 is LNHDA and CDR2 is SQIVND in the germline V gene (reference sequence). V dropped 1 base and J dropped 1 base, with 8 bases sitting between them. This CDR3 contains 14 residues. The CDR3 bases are TGTGCCAGTAGTATAGTTGCAGGGTCCTACGAGCAGTACTTC. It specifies CASSIVAGSYEQYF.